One sample yielded the 13 T cell receptor beta chains listed below, sequenced in a study of healthy donors' naive CD4 and CD8 T cells. A linear amplification protocol produced the TCR libraries from about 0.45 ug of total RNA. One entry per CDR3 protein results from TCRdb running MiXCR on the reads. The data hold some 190,000 distinct CDR3 sequences, with 65% to 75% observed a single time. Sequenced material: naive CD4+ and CD8+ T cells sorted from blood, pooled from several donors. The receptors shown here come from a pool of human donors in good health; the sample pools cells from several healthy donors.

The V call is TRBV12-3 or TRBV12-4, the J call TRBJ1-5, with D perhaps TRBD1 (5 bases). The CDR3 is made up of 14 amino acids. The V end was cut by 6 bases, the J end by 3 bases, with 12 bases between. The CDR3 region has the DNA TGTGCCAGCAGGGAAGGGACGGACAATCAGCCCCAGCATTTT. Amino acids: CASREGTDNQPQHF.

This sequence joins TRBV6-5 and TRBJ1-2; possibly TRBD1 for D (5 bases). V was trimmed by 1 base and J by 5 bases, leaving 11 bases between them. This CDR3 contains 14 residues. Per germline, CDR1 MNHEY and CDR2 SVGAGI. The CDR3 region has the DNA TGTGCCAGCAGTTACTTCAGGGATGGATATGGCTACACCTTC. It is translated as CASSYFRDGYGYTF.

The V gene is TRBV11-2, the J gene TRBJ1-1; weak D call: TRBD1 (5 bases). The CDR3 length is 15 residues. Germline V lookup: CDR1 SGHAT, CDR2 FQNNGV. V was clipped by 1 base and J by 0 bases, with 9 bases between them. CDR3 protein: CASSLGGGMNTEAFF. DNA of the CDR3: TGTGCCAGCAGCTTAGGGGGCGGGATGAACACTGAAGCTTTCTTT. The whole variable domain, remainder taken from reference TRBV11-2 and TRBJ1-1, is EAGVAQSPRYKIIEKRQSVAFWCNPISGHATLYWYQQILGQGPKLLIQFQNNGVVDDSQLPKDRFSAERLKGVDSTLKIQPAKLEDSAVYLCASSLGGGMNTEAFFGQGTRLTVV.

This clonotype was counted between two and nine times. The chain uses TRBV13 and TRBJ1-2; D gene uncertain. The CDR3 is 15 residues long. CDR1 PRHDT and CDR2 FYEKMQ come from the germline V gene (reference sequence). Between the trimmed V and J ends, which lost 5 bases and 0 bases, there was a span of 13 bases. The CDR3 nucleotides are TGTGCCAGCAGCATCCTAACGGAGGCTAACTATGGCTACACCTTC. Translation gives CASSILTEANYGYTF.

This chain joins TRBV27 and TRBJ1-1; D not certain. The germline V and J ends were trimmed by 4 bases and 8 bases, with 20 bases remaining between them. This CDR3 region has 15 residues. CDR1 is MNHEY, CDR2 SMNVEV, per germline (reference sequence). The CDR3 loop reads CASSSQPNGWLEAFF. CDR3 DNA sequence: TGTGCCAGCAGTTCCCAACCAAATGGGTGGTTAGAAGCTTTCTTT.

CDR3 region: CSVVTLGEQYF. DNA for the CDR3: TGCAGCGTTGTAACTTTGGGCGAGCAGTACTTC. The chain links TRBV29-1 to TRBJ2-7; no definite D call. Trimming removed 4 bases at V and 6 bases at J, with 10 bases between. This CDR3 is 11 amino acids long. The germline gives CDR1 SQVTM, CDR2 ANQGSEA.

In DNA form, the CDR3 reads TGTGCCAGCAGTCAACAGGGGTATGGCTACACCTTC. Protein product: CASSQQGYGYTF. This rearrangement joins TRBV6-5 to TRBJ1-2; 7 nucleotides agree with TRBD1. V lost 5 bases, J lost 5 bases, and 2 bases stayed unmatched. Germline lookup yields CDR1 MNHEY and CDR2 SVGAGI. The CDR3 sequence is 12 residues long.

This chain connects TRBV27 to TRBJ2-2; tentatively, D is TRBD1 (6 bases). From germline, CDR1 is MNHEY and CDR2 SMNVEV (reference sequence). The CDR3 totals 15 residues. V lost 5 bases and J lost 2, with 12 bases in between. CDR3 sequence (DNA): TGTGCCAGCAGTCCGCCCGGGACAAACACCGGGGAGCTGTTTTTT. Encoded protein: CASSPPGTNTGELFF.

The chain couples TRBV6-5 to TRBJ2-5, with 10 bases matching TRBD1. The CDR3 sequence is 16 residues long. Germline V gene sequence: CDR1 MNHEY, CDR2 SVGAGI. V gave up 0 bases and J gave up 2 bases; unmatched junction bases: 3. CDR3 protein: CASSYSGTGVQETQYF. For the CDR3, the DNA is TGTGCCAGCAGTTACTCCGGGACAGGGGTACAAGAGACCCAGTACTTC.

The chain recombines TRBV29-1 with TRBJ1-1; TRBD1 is a possible D gene (5 bases). V was cut by 5 bases and J by 1 base, with 14 bases left in between. The CDR3 is made up of 14 amino acids. From germline, CDR1 is SQVTM and CDR2 ANQGSEA. As DNA, the CDR3 is TGCAGCGTTCTCCCCGGAGGGACGAACACTGAAGCTTTCTTT. Translated: CSVLPGGTNTEAFF.

This clonotype turned up a few times. The rearrangement links TRBV7-8 to TRBJ2-6; tentative D call: TRBD1 (6 bases). V lost 1 base to trimming and J lost 0 bases, with 19 bases between them. CDR1 SGHVS and CDR2 FQNEAQ come from the germline V gene. The CDR3 runs 20 residues. The CDR3 nucleotides are TGTGCCAGCAGCTTAGTCGGGACATTGGTAGGATTCTCTGGGGCCAACGTCCTGACTTTC. Its translation is CASSLVGTLVGFSGANVLTF.

The chain is built from TRBV6-6 and TRBJ2-1, with TRBD1 identical over 7 bases. Unmatched junction bases numbered 7, after V lost 4 bases and J lost 4 bases. Germline V CDR1 and CDR2: MNHNY, SVGAGI (reference sequence). The CDR3 is made up of 15 amino acids. CDR3 protein: CASSSSGGRYNEQFF. CDR3 coding DNA: TGTGCCAGCAGTTCCTCAGGGGGACGTTACAATGAGCAGTTCTTC.

This chain uses TRBV29-1 with TRBJ1-5; D is perhaps TRBD1 (5 bases). The CDR3 length is 13 residues. The germline V gene encodes CDR1 SQVTM and CDR2 ANQGSEA. Between the trimmed V and J ends, which lost 2 bases and 3 bases, there was a span of 8 bases. The CDR3 region is CSVEIQVNQPQHF. The CDR3 DNA reads TGCAGCGTTGAAATACAGGTCAATCAGCCCCAGCATTTT.